These 16 T cell receptor beta chains came from one sample sequenced in a study of blood T cell repertoires in COVID-19. Some clones are missing from TCRdb's copy, which holds only in-frame ones; the method was immunoSEQ multiplex PCR. This table has about 250,000 clones, around 89% appearing once. Sequenced: PBMCs or T cells enriched from blood (not recorded which). These receptors were collected from a middle-aged man who had recovered from COVID-19.

This clone was observed a single time. V usage is TRBV1 and J usage is TRBJ2-1; TRBD1, the table's D call, lacks a check against the DNA. TRBV1 is recorded as a pseudogene. This CDR3 is built from 16 residues. CDR3: CTSSQPTEVAYNEQFF. The CDR3 nucleotides are TGCACCAGCAGCCAACCGACAGAAGTCGCCTACAATGAGCAGTTCTTC.

The genes are TRBV7-8 and TRBJ1-6; unclear D gene. V was cut by 5 bases and J by 7 bases, with 9 bases left in between. The length of the CDR3 is 13 residues. The germline V gene encodes CDR1 SGHVS and CDR2 FQNEAQ. The CDR3 region has the DNA TGTGCCAGCAGCCCGAACGAGAATTCACCCCTCCACTTT. It specifies CASSPNENSPLHF.

As regards this clone: A junction boundary mismatches the germline segment, possibly from a read error. The chain uses TRBV2 and TRBJ2-7; possible D gene TRBD1, 6 bases. Germline CDR1 and CDR2: SNHLY and FYNNEI. The CDR3 loop spans 12 amino acids. This CDR3 reads CASEGTSSEQYF. DNA of the CDR3: TGTGCCAGCGAGGGGACATCCTCCGAGCAGTACTTC. The complete variable domain, with remaining parts taken from reference TRBV2 and TRBJ2-7, reads EPEVTQTPSHQVTQMGQEVILRCVPISNHLYFYWYRQILGQKVEFLVSFYNNEISEKSEIFDDQFSVERPDGSNFTLKIRSTKLEDSAMYFCASEGTSSEQYFGPGTRLTVT.

This sequence joins TRBV12-3 or TRBV12-4 and TRBJ2-3; maybe TRBD1 (6 bases). The CDR3 has 13 amino acids. V lost 7 bases and J lost 5, with 13 bases in between. CDR3 protein: CASIPTGRDTQYF. The CDR3 DNA reads as TGTGCCAGCATCCCGACAGGTAGAGATACGCAGTATTTT.

The CDR3 nucleotides are TGTGCCAGCAGCCAGACGTCGGGGGGTTGGGGTCTCGGGACCGGGGAGCTGTTTTTT. This sequence encodes CASSQTSGGWGLGTGELFF. The chain is built from TRBV28 and TRBJ2-2; the match to TRBD2 covers 7 bases. The CDR3 is 19 amino acids. The J segment lost 5 bases and the V segment lost 6 bases, leaving 21 bases of the junction unmatched. From germline, CDR1 is MDHEN and CDR2 SYDVKM. The variable domain in full, completed from reference TRBV28 and TRBJ2-2, reads DVKVTQSSRYLVKRTGEKVFLECVQDMDHENMFWYRQDPGLGLRLIYFSYDVKMKEKGDIPEGYSVSREKKERFSLILESASTNQTSMYLCASSQTSGGWGLGTGELFFGEGSRLTVL.

The rearrangement links TRBV5-1 to TRBJ1-2; D not resolved. V was pared by 4 bases and J by 7 bases, with 17 bases between. The CDR3 length is 14 residues. Germline V gives CDR1 SGHRS, CDR2 YFSETQ. The CDR3 bases are TGCGCCAGCAGCCAACCGGTCCTGTCGGGTGGCTACACCTTC. This gives the protein CASSQPVLSGGYTF.

V and J are TRBV5-6 and TRBJ1-6, with D possibly TRBD1 on 5 matching bases. This CDR3 has 16 residues. Germline CDR1 is SGHDT and CDR2 is YYEEEE. V dropped 0 bases and J dropped 10 bases, with 17 bases sitting between them. DNA for the CDR3: TGTGCCAGCAGCTTGGATCTTGGGGGAGGTACGTCACCCCTCCACTTT. It codes for CASSLDLGGGTSPLHF.

The chain combines TRBV5-1 with TRBJ1-3; possibly TRBD1 for D (6 bases). V lost 5 bases and J lost 3, with 6 bases in between. CDR3 length equals 12 residues. Germline V gene lookup returns CDR1 SGHRS and CDR2 YFSETQ. The CDR3 DNA follows: TGCGCCAGCAGAGGGGGTGGAAACACCATATATTTT. Protein: CASRGGGNTIYF.

The V call is TRBV27, the J call TRBJ1-5; no clear D. This CDR3 region has 12 residues. Trimming cost V 10 bases and J 5 bases, with 12 bases left between them. CDR1 and CDR2 from the germline V gene are MNHEY and SMNVEV (reference sequence). The DNA of the CDR3 is TGTGCCACTCGCCTCGGAGATCAGCCCCAGCATTTT. This codes for CATRLGDQPQHF.

The chain recombines TRBV5-1 with TRBJ2-2, with D uncertain. CDR1 SGHRS and CDR2 YFSETQ come from the germline V gene. The V end was cut by 3 bases, the J end by 1 base, with 13 bases between. CDR3 length: 16 amino acids. CDR3: CASSSNFAQNTGELFF. CDR3 DNA: TGCGCCAGCAGCTCGAATTTCGCGCAGAACACCGGGGAGCTGTTTTTT.

J is TRBJ2-7 and V is TRBV3-1 (or the pseudogene TRBV3-2), with D perhaps matching TRBD2 (5 bases). Trimming took 1 base from V and 6 from J, leaving 7 bases between them. Looked up from germline, CDR1 is LGHDT and CDR2 is YNNKEL (reference sequence). The CDR3 runs 12 residues. The CDR3 region has the DNA TGTGCCAGCAGCCAAGGAGGGCGCGAGCAGTACTTC. Translating it yields CASSQGGREQYF.

The V and J genes are TRBV5-1 and TRBJ2-7, with 12 bases aligning to TRBD2. V was clipped by 4 bases and J by 7 bases; unmatched bases: 9. There are 15 residues in the CDR3. CDR1 is SGHRS, CDR2 YFSETQ, per germline. The CDR3, as DNA: TGCGCCAGCAGCCTTGTACAGACTAGCGGGGGAGAGCAGTACTTC. This gives the protein CASSLVQTSGGEQYF. Using reference TRBV5-1 and TRBJ2-7 for the parts outside the CDR3, the full variable domain is KAGVTQTPRYLIKTRGQQVTLSCSPISGHRSVSWYQQTPGQGLQFLFEYFSETQRNKGNFPGRFSGRQFSNSRSEMNVSTLELGDSALYLCASSLVQTSGGEQYFGPGTRLTVT.

The V call is TRBV7-8, the J call TRBJ2-1, with 9 positions matching TRBD2. The CDR3 covers 14 residues. Trimming removed 5 bases from V and 10 bases from J; junction bases left unmatched: 9. Germline CDR1 is SGHVS and CDR2 is FQNEAQ. CDR3 DNA: TGTGCCAGCAGCGCCCCCCCCAGCGGGGGGGAGCAGTTCTTC. This sequence encodes CASSAPPSGGEQFF. The whole variable domain, remainder taken from reference TRBV7-8 and TRBJ2-1, is GAGVSQSPRYKVAKRGQDVALRCDPISGHVSLFWYQQALGQGPEFLTYFQNEAQLDKSGLPSDRFFAERPEGSVSTLKIQRTQQEDSAVYLCASSAPPSGGEQFFGPGTRLTVL.

The J gene is TRBJ2-1, the V gene TRBV21-1; the D call in the table, TRBD2, was not verified against the DNA. TRBV21-1 is a pseudogene. The CDR3 runs 18 residues. The CDR3 DNA reads as TGTGCCAGCAGCACCGGACTAGCGGGAGGGCCGACGCCGGATGAGCAGTTCTTC. Protein sequence: CASSTGLAGGPTPDEQFF.

V is TRBV9 and J is TRBJ2-5, with TRBD1 identical over 7 bases. The CDR3 covers 14 residues. Unmatched junction bases numbered 6, after V lost 0 bases and J lost 7 bases. CDR1 is SGDLS and CDR2 is YYNGEE in the germline V gene. The CDR3 nucleotides are TGTGCCAGCAGCGTAGGCGACAGGGTAATGACCCAGTACTTC. Protein sequence: CASSVGDRVMTQYF.

The chain recombines TRBV27 with TRBJ2-3; D gene ambiguous. V lost 4 bases and J lost 0, with 8 bases in between. There are 14 residues in the CDR3. The germline CDR1 and CDR2 sequences are MNHEY and SMNVEV (reference sequence). The CDR3 sequence is CASSWQKSTDTQYF. The CDR3 DNA is TGTGCCAGCAGTTGGCAGAAAAGCACAGATACGCAGTATTTT.